The 8 T cell receptor beta chains below all came from one sample that was sequenced in a study of shared clonotypes between healthy human individuals. Sequenced by immunoSEQ multiplex PCR; TCRdb stores in-frame clones only, minus some. This table holds some 1,400,000 clones, about 96% found once. The sample taken for sequencing was naive CD4+ T cells sorted from blood. The subset: CD45RA+ positively selected. The source of these receptors is a man younger than 45 in good health.

This chain links TRBV5-1 with TRBJ1-5; possible D gene TRBD1, 5 bases. With 0 bases removed from V and 5 bases from J, the gap between germline ends came to 12 bases. This CDR3 is built from 15 residues. Germline-derived CDR1 and CDR2 are SGHRS and YFSETQ. CDR3 DNA: TGCGCCAGCAGCTTGGGCGGGACCTTTTATCAGCCCCAGCATTTT. This codes for CASSLGGTFYQPQHF.

V and J are TRBV7-9 and TRBJ2-1; TRBD2 aligns across 8 bases. The J segment lost 6 bases and the V segment lost 1 base, leaving 5 bases of the junction unmatched. The CDR3 has 15 amino acids. Germline V lookup: CDR1 SEHNR, CDR2 FQNEAQ (reference sequence). CDR3 coding DNA: TGTGCCAGCAGCTTAGTACTAGCGGTCCCCAATGAGCAGTTCTTC. It translates to CASSLVLAVPNEQFF. The full variable domain, completed using reference TRBV7-9 and TRBJ2-1, is DTGVSQNPRHKITKRGQNVTFRCDPISEHNRLYWYRQTLGQGPEFLTYFQNEAQLEKSRLLSDRFSAERPKGSFSTLEIQRTEQGDSAMYLCASSLVLAVPNEQFFGPGTRLTVL.

The sample holds one count of this clone. The chain has TRBV6-1 and TRBJ2-2, with D hard to call. The CDR3 spans 14 residues. Germline V gene sequence: CDR1 MNHNS, CDR2 SASEGT. Trimming cost V 4 bases and J 1 base, with 7 bases left between them. The DNA of the CDR3 is TGTGCCAGCAGTGCCCTGGGGAACACCGGGGAGCTGTTTTTT. It translates to CASSALGNTGELFF.

The V gene is TRBV7-2, the J gene TRBJ2-7, with 7 positions matching TRBD1. The CDR3 contains 15 residues. With V trimmed by 1 base and J by 5 bases, 8 bases remained unmatched. CDR1 SGHTA and CDR2 FQGNSA come from the germline V gene. In nucleotides, the CDR3 is TGTGCCAGCAGCTTAGGCCAGACAGGGCGGGACGAGCAGTACTTC. Its protein is CASSLGQTGRDEQYF.

The chain links TRBV9 to TRBJ1-2; 9 bases are a match to TRBD1. CDR3 length equals 13 residues. Per the germline V gene, CDR1 is SGDLS and CDR2 is YYNGEE. Trimming cost V 3 bases and J 8 bases; bases outside gene matches: 5. DNA of the CDR3: TGTGCCAGCAGCGACAGGGGGCGCGGGGGCTACACCTTC. Protein: CASSDRGRGGYTF.

The chain recombines TRBV29-1 with TRBJ2-5; TRBD2 matches at 11 bases. The CDR3 loop spans 12 amino acids. The germline V gene has CDR1 SQVTM and CDR2 ANQGSEA. Trimming at V came to 7 bases and at J to 4 bases, leaving 2 bases not matched to a gene. CDR3 DNA: TGCAGCGCGACTAGCGGGACAGAGACCCAGTACTTC. Amino acid sequence: CSATSGTETQYF.

This clone appeared a single time. The chain links TRBV28 to TRBJ2-5; no reliable D call. Germline assignment: CDR1 MDHEN and CDR2 SYDVKM. V lost 6 bases, J lost 4 bases, and 12 bases lay in between. This CDR3 has 13 residues. The CDR3 DNA reads as TGTGCCAGCAGCTCCATTGACCTAGAGACCCAGTACTTC. Its protein product is CASSSIDLETQYF. Variable domain in full (rest from reference TRBV28 and TRBJ2-5): DVKVTQSSRYLVKRTGEKVFLECVQDMDHENMFWYRQDPGLGLRLIYFSYDVKMKEKGDIPEGYSVSREKKERFSLILESASTNQTSMYLCASSSIDLETQYFGPGTRLLVL.

This rearrangement joins TRBV18 to TRBJ1-1, with D possibly being TRBD1 (5 bases). Germline-derived CDR1 and CDR2 are KGHSH and LQKENI. The V end lost 3 bases, the J end lost 2 bases, and 16 bases lay between the germline ends. The CDR3 has 16 amino acids. The CDR3 DNA is TGTGCCAGCTCACCCGCCCGCATGGGGGTAAACACTGAAGCTTTCTTT. The encoded protein is CASSPARMGVNTEAFF.